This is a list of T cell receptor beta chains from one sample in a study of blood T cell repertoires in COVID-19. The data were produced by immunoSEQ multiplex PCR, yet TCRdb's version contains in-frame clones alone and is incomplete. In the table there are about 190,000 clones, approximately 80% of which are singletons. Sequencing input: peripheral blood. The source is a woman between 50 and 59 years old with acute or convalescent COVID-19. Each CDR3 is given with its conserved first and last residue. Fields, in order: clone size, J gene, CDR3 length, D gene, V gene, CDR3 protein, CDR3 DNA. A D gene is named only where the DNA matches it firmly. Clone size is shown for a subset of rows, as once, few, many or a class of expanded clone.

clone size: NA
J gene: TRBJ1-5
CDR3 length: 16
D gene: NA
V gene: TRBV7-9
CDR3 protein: CASSYTDRSSNQPQHF
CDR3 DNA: TGTGCCAGCAGCTATACGGACAGAAGTAGCAATCAGCCCCAGCATTTT

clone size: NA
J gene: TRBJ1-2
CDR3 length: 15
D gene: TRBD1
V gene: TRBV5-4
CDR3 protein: CASSLFRQGGDGYTF
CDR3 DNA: TGTGCCAGCAGCTTGTTTCGACAGGGAGGCGATGGCTACACCTTC

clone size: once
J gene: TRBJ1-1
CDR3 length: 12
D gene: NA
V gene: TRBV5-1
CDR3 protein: CASSPETGEAFF
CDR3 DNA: TGCGCCAGCAGTCCGGAGACGGGGGAAGCTTTCTTT

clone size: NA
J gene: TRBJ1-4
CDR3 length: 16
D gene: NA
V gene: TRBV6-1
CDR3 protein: CASSGGTLATNEKLFF
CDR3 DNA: TGTGCCAGCAGTGGGGGGACACTGGCAACTAATGAAAAACTGTTTTTT

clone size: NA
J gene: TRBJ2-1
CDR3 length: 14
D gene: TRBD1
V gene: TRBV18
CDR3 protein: CASSPRQGWDEQFF
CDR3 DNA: TGTGCCAGCTCACCTCGACAGGGCTGGGATGAGCAGTTCTTC

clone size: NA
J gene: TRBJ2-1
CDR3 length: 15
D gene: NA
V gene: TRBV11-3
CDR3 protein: CASSSRGGPYNEQFF
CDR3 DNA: TGTGCCAGCAGCTCCCGCGGGGGCCCCTACAATGAGCAGTTCTTC

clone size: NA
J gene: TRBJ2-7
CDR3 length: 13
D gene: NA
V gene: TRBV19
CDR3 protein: CASSPQRGPEQYF
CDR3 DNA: TGTGCCAGTAGCCCCCAAAGGGGCCCAGAGCAGTACTTC

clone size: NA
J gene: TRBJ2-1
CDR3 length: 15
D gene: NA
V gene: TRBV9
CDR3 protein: CASSPGTFSYNEQFF
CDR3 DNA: TGTGCCAGCAGCCCGGGGACTTTCTCCTACAATGAGCAGTTCTTC

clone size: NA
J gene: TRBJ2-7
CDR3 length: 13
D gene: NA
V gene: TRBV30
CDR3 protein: CAWSKRGSYEQYF
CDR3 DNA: TGTGCCTGGAGTAAAAGGGGTTCCTACGAGCAGTACTTC

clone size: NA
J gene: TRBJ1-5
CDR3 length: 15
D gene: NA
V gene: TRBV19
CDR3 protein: CASSISAGRAQPQHF
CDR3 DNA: TGTGCCAGTAGTATCTCCGCAGGGCGTGCTCAGCCCCAGCATTTT

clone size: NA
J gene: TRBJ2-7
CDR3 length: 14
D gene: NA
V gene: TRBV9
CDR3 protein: CASSVDSGSGEQYF
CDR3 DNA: TGTGCCAGCAGCGTCGATTCAGGTTCCGGCGAGCAGTACTTC

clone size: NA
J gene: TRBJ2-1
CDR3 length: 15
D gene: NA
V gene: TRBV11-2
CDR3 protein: CASSLFGSSYNEQFF
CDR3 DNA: TGTGCCAGCAGCTTATTTGGGAGCTCCTACAATGAGCAGTTCTTC

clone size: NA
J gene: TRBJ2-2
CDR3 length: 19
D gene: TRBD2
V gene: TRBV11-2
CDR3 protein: CASTFRRQRGVTAGGELFF
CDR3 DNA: TGTGCCAGCACTTTCAGACGGCAGCGGGGGGTCACGGCGGGCGGGGAGCTGTTTTTT

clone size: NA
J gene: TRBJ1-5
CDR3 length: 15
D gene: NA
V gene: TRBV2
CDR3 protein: CASSPILQGYQPQHF
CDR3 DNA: TGTGCCAGCAGCCCCATCTTACAGGGCTATCAGCCCCAGCATTTT

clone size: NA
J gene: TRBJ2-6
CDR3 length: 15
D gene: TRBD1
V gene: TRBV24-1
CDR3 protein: CATSPDREGANVLTF
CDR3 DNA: TGTGCCACCAGTCCGGACAGGGAGGGGGCCAACGTCCTGACTTTC

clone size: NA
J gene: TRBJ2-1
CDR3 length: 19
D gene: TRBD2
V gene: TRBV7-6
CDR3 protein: CASSRGSGGALSSYNEQFF
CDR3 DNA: TGTGCCAGCAGCCGCGGGAGCGGGGGGGCCCTTTCCTCCTACAATGAGCAGTTCTTC

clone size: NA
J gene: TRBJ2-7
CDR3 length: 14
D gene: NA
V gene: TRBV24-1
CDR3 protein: CATSDPGQAYEQYF
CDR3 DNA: TGTGCCACCAGTGACCCGGGACAAGCCTACGAGCAGTACTTC

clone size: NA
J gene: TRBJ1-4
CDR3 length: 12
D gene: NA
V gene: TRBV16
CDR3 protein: CASSEALEKLFF
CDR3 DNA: TGTGCCAGCAGCGAGGCGTTAGAAAAACTGTTTTTT

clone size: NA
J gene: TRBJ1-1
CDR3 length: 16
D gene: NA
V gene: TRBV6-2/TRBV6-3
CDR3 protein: CASSYSSQVWNTEAFF
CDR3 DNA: TGTGCCAGCAGTTACTCGTCCCAGGTTTGGAACACTGAAGCTTTCTTT

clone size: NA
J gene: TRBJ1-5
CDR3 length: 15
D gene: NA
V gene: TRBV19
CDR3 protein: CASSMRGEWNQPQHF
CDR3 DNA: TGTGCCAGTAGTATGCGGGGGGAATGGAATCAGCCCCAGCATTTT

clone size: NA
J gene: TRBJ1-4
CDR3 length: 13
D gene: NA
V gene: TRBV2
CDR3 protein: CASRRQEKEKLFF
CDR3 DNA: TGTGCCAGCAGGCGACAAGAGAAGGAAAAACTGTTTTTT

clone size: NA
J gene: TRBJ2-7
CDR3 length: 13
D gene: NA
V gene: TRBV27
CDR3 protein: CASSDTGSYEQYF
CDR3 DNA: TGTGCCAGCAGCGATACAGGCTCCTACGAGCAGTACTTC

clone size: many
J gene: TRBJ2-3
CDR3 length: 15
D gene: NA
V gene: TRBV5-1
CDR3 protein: CAPGGEGGPGDTQYF
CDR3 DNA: TGCGCCCCCGGCGGGGAGGGGGGGCCCGGAGATACGCAGTATTTT

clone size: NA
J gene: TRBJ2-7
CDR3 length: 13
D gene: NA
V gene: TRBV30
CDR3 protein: CAWSVPPRDEQYF
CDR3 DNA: TGTGCCTGGAGTGTACCTCCGCGGGACGAGCAGTACTTC

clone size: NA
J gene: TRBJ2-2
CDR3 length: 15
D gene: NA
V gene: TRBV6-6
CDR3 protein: CASSRDRPNTGELFF
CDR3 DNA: TGTGCCAGCAGTCGTGACAGGCCGAACACCGGGGAGCTGTTTTTT

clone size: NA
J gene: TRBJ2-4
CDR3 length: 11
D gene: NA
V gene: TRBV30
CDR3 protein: CAWTYKNIQYF
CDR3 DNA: TGTGCCTGGACCTACAAAAACATTCAGTACTTC

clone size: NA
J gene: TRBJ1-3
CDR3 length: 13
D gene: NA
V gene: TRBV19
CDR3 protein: CASTRSSGNTIYF
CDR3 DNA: TGTGCCAGTACCCGCAGCTCTGGAAACACCATATATTTT

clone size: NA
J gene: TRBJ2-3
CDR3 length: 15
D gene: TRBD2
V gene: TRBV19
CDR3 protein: CASSTPGLGADTQYF
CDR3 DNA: TGTGCCAGTAGTACCCCGGGACTAGGAGCAGATACGCAGTATTTT

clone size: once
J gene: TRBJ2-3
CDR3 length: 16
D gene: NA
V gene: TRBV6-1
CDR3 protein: CASSEWGGFTDGTQYF
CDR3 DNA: TGTGCCAGCAGTGAATGGGGCGGTTTTACAGACGGTACGCAGTATTTT

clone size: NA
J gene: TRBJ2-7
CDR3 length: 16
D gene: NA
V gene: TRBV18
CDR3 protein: CASSASPGRTDDEQYF
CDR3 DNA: TGTGCCAGCTCAGCAAGTCCGGGGAGAACGGACGACGAGCAGTACTTC

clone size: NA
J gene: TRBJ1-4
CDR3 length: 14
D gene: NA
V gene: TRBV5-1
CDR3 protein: CASSADGSNEKLFF
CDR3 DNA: TGCGCCAGCAGCGCGGATGGCTCGAATGAAAAACTGTTTTTT

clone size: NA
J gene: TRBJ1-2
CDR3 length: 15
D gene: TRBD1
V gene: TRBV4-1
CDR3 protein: CASSQDGQGNYGYTF
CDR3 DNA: TGCGCCAGCAGCCAAGATGGACAGGGGAACTATGGCTACACCTTC

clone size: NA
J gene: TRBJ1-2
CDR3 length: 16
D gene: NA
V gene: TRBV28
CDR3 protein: CASSPPGRWGGYGYTF
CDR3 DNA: TGTGCCAGCAGTCCCCCGGGGAGGTGGGGAGGCTATGGCTACACCTTC

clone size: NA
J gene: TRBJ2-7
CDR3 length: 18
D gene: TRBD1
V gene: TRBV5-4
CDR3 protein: CASSLVGPGTGGIYEQYF
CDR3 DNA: TGTGCCAGCAGCTTGGTGGGCCCCGGGACAGGGGGCATCTACGAGCAGTACTTC

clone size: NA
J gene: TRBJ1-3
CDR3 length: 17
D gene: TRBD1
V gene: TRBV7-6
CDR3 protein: CASSGSGTGSPGNTIYF
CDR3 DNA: TGTGCCAGCAGCGGGTCCGGGACAGGTAGCCCTGGAAACACCATATATTTT

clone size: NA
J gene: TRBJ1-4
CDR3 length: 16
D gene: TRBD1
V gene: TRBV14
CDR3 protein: CASSLYRGRRDEKLFF
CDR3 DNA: TGTGCCAGCAGCCTGTACAGGGGGCGCAGGGATGAAAAACTGTTTTTT

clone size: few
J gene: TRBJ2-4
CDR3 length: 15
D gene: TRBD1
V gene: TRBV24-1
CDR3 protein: CATSERTGSKNIQYF
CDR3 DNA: TGTGCCACCAGTGAAAGGACAGGGTCCAAAAACATTCAGTACTTC

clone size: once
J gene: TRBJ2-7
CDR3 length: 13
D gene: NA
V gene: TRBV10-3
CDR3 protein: CAISERTIYEQYF
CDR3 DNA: TGTGCCATCAGTGAGCGGACTATCTACGAGCAGTACTTC

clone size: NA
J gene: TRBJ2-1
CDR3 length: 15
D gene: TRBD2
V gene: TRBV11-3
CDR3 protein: CASSLEGTSGNEQFF
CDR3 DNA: TGTGCCAGCAGCTTAGAAGGGACTAGCGGTAATGAGCAGTTCTTC

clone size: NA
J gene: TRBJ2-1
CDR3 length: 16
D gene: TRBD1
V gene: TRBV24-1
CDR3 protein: CATSDSAGQGNNEQFF
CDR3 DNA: TGTGCCACCAGTGATTCCGCGGGACAGGGCAACAATGAGCAGTTCTTC

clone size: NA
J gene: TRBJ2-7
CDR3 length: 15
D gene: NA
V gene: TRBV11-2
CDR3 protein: CASSPVLFPSYEQYF
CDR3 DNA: TGTGCCAGCAGCCCGGTACTTTTTCCGTCCTACGAGCAGTACTTC

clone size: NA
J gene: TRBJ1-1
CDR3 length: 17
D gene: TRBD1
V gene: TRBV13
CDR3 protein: CASSPEGARYMNTEAFF
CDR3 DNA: TGTGCCAGCAGCCCCGAGGGGGCGCGGTACATGAACACTGAAGCTTTCTTT

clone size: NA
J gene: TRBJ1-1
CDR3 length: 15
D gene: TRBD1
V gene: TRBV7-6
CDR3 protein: CASSLGQGINTEAFF
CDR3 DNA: TGTGCCAGCAGCTTAGGACAGGGGATTAACACTGAAGCTTTCTTT

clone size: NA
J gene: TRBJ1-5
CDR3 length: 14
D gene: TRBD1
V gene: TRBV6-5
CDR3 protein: CASSPDRGNQPQHF
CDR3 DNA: TGTGCCAGCAGCCCGGACAGGGGAAATCAGCCCCAGCATTTT

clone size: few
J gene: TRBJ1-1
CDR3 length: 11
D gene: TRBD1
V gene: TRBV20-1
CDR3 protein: CSARRTGEAFF
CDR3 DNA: TGCAGTGCTAGACGGACAGGGGAAGCTTTCTTT

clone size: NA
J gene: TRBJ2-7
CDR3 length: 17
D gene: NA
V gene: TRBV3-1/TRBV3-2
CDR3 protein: CASSLSSLSGASYEQYF
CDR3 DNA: TGTGCCAGCAGCCTCTCCTCCCTTAGCGGAGCTTCCTACGAGCAGTACTTC

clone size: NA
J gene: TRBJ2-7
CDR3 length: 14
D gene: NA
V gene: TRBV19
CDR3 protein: CASSMWDSSYEQYF
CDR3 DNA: TGTGCCAGTAGTATGTGGGACTCCTCCTACGAGCAGTACTTC

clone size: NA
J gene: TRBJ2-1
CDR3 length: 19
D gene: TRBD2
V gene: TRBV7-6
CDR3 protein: CASSSQPTSGGPAYNEQFF
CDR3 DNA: TGTGCCAGCAGCTCCCAACCGACTAGCGGGGGGCCCGCGTACAATGAGCAGTTCTTC

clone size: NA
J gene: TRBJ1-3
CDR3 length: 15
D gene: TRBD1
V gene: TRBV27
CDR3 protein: CASSLTGGTGNTIYF
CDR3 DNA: TGTGCCAGCAGTTTAACAGGGGGCACTGGAAACACCATATATTTT

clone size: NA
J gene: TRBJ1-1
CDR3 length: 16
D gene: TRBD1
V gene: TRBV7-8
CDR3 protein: CASSLVSRGLATEAFF
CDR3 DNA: TGTGCCAGCAGCTTAGTATCGAGGGGGCTGGCCACTGAAGCTTTCTTT

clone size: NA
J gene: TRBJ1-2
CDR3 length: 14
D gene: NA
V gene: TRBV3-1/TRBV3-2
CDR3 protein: CASSFREAGYGYTF
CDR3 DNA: TGTGCCAGCAGCTTTCGTGAGGCTGGCTATGGCTACACCTTC

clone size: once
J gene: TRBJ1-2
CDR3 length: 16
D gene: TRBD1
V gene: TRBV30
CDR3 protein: CAWSVAGGGGGYGYTF
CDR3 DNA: TGTGCCTGGAGTGTAGCAGGGGGCGGCGGTGGCTATGGCTACACCTTC

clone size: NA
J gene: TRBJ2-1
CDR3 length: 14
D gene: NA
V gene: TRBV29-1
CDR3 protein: CSGGTAAYTNEQFF
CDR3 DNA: TGCAGCGGGGGGACTGCCGCGTACACGAATGAGCAGTTCTTC

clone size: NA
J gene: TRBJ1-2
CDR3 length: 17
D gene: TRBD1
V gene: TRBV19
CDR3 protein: CASSIAGTGARSYGYTF
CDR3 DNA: TGTGCCAGTAGTATCGCCGGGACAGGGGCAAGAAGCTATGGCTACACCTTC

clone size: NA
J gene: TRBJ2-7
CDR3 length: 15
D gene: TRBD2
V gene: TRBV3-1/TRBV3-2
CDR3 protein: CASSPTTSGRIRQYF
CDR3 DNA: TGTGCCAGCAGCCCCACGACTAGCGGGAGAATTCGGCAGTACTTC

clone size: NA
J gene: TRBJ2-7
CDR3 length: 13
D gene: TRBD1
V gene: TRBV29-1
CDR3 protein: CSVEQGQEYEQYF
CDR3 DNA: TGCAGCGTTGAACAGGGACAGGAGTACGAGCAGTACTTC